This T cell receptor beta chain was obtained from a study of chemoradiotherapy in HPV16-positive cancers. Findings of the study overall: HPV-specific T cells were functionally defined from only two HPV16-positive patients.

With regard to this clone: Its antigen is unknown.

Here immunoSEQ multiplex PCR was the method, and the copy in TCRdb shows in-frame clones only, minus some. The table has about 15,000 clones, approximately 86% seen once. V dropped 2 bases and J dropped 5 bases, with 16 bases sitting between them. This CDR3 has 15 amino acids. Germline CDR1 is SGDLS and CDR2 is YYNGEE. The specimen comprised blood, sampled from a patient who underwent chemoradiotherapy. The sequence derives from a human donor with HPV-associated anogenital cancer. The chain couples TRBV9 to TRBJ2-5, with a weak D call TRBD1 (5 bases). The CDR3 protein is CASSVGSGPGETQYF. The CDR3 DNA follows: TGTGCCAGCAGCGTCGGATCAGGGCCTGGTGAGACCCAGTACTTC.